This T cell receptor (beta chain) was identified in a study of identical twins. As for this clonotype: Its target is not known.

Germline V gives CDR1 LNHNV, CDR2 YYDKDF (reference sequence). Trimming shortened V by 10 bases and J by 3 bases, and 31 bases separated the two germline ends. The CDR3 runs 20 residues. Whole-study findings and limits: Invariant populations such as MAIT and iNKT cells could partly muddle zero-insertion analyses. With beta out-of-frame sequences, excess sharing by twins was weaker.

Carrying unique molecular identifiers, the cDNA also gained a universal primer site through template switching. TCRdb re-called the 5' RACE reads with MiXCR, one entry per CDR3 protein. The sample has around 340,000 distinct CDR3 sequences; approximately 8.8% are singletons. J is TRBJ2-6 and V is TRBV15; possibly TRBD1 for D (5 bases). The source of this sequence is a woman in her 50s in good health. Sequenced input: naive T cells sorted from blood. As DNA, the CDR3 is TGTGCCATCAAAGAACCGCACAGTAGGGGCGTTAGGAGTGGGGCCAACGTCCTGACTTTC. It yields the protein CAIKEPHSRGVRSGANVLTF.